This TCR beta chain was obtained from a study of cytomegalovirus exposure and HLA in healthy donors. Study-wide context: Early released data had about 85 million unique TCRs, all coming from HLA-typed donors. Out of 398 genotyped donors, approximately 84% belonged to the Caucasian-associated ancestry cluster. Study-level points and caveats: A prior analysis recorded that most TCR beta V segments were productive about 87% or about 30% of the time. Researchers counted 164 TCR beta chains as cytomegalovirus-associated.

A word on this clone: Antigen specificity is unknown.

In the PCR, 60 Vbeta and 13 Jbeta primers were used. Sequencing used immunoSEQ multiplex PCR; TCRdb keeps in-frame clones, though not all of them. The data contain fewer than 250,000 clones, about 83% of them singletons. Source material: PBMCs. The source is a human donor in good health.

CDR3 region: CASSSSGGANTGELFF. DNA for the CDR3: TGTGCCAGCAGCTCTAGTGGGGGGGCCAACACCGGGGAGCTGTTTTTT. The chain uses TRBV5-5 and TRBJ2-2, with a possible D match to TRBD2 (7 bases). V was clipped by 3 bases and J by 2 bases, with 14 bases between them. The CDR3 contains 16 residues. Germline V gene lookup returns CDR1 SGHKS and CDR2 YYEKEE (reference sequence).